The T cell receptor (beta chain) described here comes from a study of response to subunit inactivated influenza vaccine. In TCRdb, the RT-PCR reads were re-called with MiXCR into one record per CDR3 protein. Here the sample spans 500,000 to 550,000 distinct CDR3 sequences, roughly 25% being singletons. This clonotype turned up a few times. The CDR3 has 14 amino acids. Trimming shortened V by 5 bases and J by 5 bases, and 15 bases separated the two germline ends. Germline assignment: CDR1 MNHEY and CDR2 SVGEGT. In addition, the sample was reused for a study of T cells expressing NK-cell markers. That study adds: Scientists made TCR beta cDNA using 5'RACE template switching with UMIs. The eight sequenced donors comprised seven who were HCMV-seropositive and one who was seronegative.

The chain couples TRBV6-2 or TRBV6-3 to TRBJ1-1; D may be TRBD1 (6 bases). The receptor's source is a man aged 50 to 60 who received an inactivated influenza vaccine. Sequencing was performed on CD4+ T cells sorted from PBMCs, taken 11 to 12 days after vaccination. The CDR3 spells CASSPLGGPTEAFF. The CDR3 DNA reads TGTGCCAGCAGTCCCCTCGGGGGGCCGACTGAAGCTTTCTTT.